Each of the 25 T cell receptor beta chains below was sequenced from the same sample in a study of CD8 T cells in ankylosing spondylitis. Overall study findings and caveats: Characteristic, it appeared, of ankylosing spondylitis blood was a TCR beta motif of eight highly homologous variants.

These receptors lack a known antigen. Via MiXCR, TCRdb re-called the 5' RACE reads, giving one row per CDR3 protein. The table has 750,000 to 850,000 distinct CDR3 sequences, 12% seen once. Sample: blood, either unsorted or a sorted T cell fraction (not recorded which). The receptors were gathered from a male donor with ankylosing spondylitis.

At least ten counts were recorded for this clonotype. J is TRBJ2-3 and V is TRBV20-1; TRBD2 agrees at 7 bases. This CDR3 spans 14 amino acids. In germline, CDR1 is DFQATT, CDR2 SNEGSKA (reference sequence). V lost 3 bases and J lost 4; bases outside the gene matches: 7. Here the CDR3 DNA reads TGCAGTGCTAGGGAACTAGCGATGGCAGATACGCAGTATTTT. It codes for CSARELAMADTQYF.

This clonotype was observed a few times. This rearrangement joins TRBV28 to TRBJ2-7, with 9 bases aligning to TRBD2. V shed 4 bases, J shed 0 bases, and the junction held 10 bases outside the gene matches. The germline CDR1 and CDR2 sequences are MDHEN and SYDVKM. The CDR3 is made up of 17 amino acids. CDR3 amino acids: CASSSVGGREVSYEQYF. CDR3 in DNA: TGTGCCAGCAGTTCGGTTGGCGGGAGGGAGGTCTCCTACGAGCAGTACTTC.

This sequence joins TRBV6-5 and TRBJ2-5; TRBD2 is a possible D gene (6 bases). Germline V gene data show CDR1 as MNHEY and CDR2 as SVGAGI. Trimming stripped 0 bases from V and 4 bases from J, with 12 bases between. The CDR3 is made up of 15 amino acids. The CDR3 spells CASSYSMGEAETQYF. The CDR3 nucleotides are TGTGCCAGCAGTTACTCGATGGGGGAGGCAGAGACCCAGTACTTC.

The gene calls are TRBV20-1 and TRBJ2-2; 10 positions agree with TRBD2. V dropped 6 bases and J dropped 3; count of bases not matched to a gene: 4. There are 14 residues in the CDR3. Looked up from germline, CDR1 is DFQATT and CDR2 is SNEGSKA (reference sequence). The CDR3 bases are TGCAGTGCACCGGGACTAGCGTACACCGGGGAGCTGTTTTTT. Amino acids: CSAPGLAYTGELFF.

The chain carries TRBV13 and TRBJ2-7; D not resolved. Germline CDR1 PRHDT, CDR2 FYEKMQ (reference sequence). Trimming cost V 5 bases and J 4 bases, with 9 bases left between them. The CDR3 is 12 residues long. The CDR3, as DNA: TGTGCCAGCAGCCAACACTCTTACGAGCAGTACTTC. It is translated as CASSQHSYEQYF.

The J gene is TRBJ2-1, the V gene TRBV7-3; TRBD2 aligns across 11 bases. V was clipped by 5 bases and J by 8 bases; unmatched bases: 8. The CDR3 totals 15 residues. CDR1 is SGHTA and CDR2 is FQGTGA in the germline V gene. The CDR3 reads CASSRIAGGRDEQFF. The CDR3 DNA follows: TGTGCCAGCAGCCGGATAGCGGGGGGGCGAGATGAGCAGTTCTTC.

In this sample, this clonotype turned up many times. The gene calls are TRBV29-1 and TRBJ2-3; TRBD1 matches 7 bases. CDR3 length: 13 amino acids. CDR1 is SQVTM, CDR2 ANQGSEA, per germline. V trimming: 3 bases; J trimming: 0 bases; junction bases outside the gene matches: 0. The CDR3 is CSVDRGSTDTQYF. CDR3 coding DNA: TGCAGCGTTGACAGGGGGAGCACAGATACGCAGTATTTT.

This clonotype has only a few counts. CDR3 in DNA: TGTGCCACCAGCAGAGGGGCAGCCAGCTCCTACGAGCAGTACTTC. Translated: CATSRGAASSYEQYF. The chain has TRBV15 and TRBJ2-7; D gene ambiguous. The CDR3 extends over 15 amino acids. The germline V gene encodes CDR1 LNHNV and CDR2 YYDKDF (reference sequence). With 1 base removed from V and 0 bases from J, the gap between germline ends came to 10 bases.

This chain connects TRBV20-1 to TRBJ2-1, with a tentative D call TRBD2 (5 bases). The V end lost 4 bases, the J end lost 1 base, and 11 bases lay between the germline ends. Germline values: CDR1 DFQATT, CDR2 SNEGSKA (reference sequence). The CDR3 is 14 residues long. CDR3 region: CSAIRRASYNEQFF. The CDR3 region has the DNA TGCAGTGCTATTAGGCGGGCGTCCTACAATGAGCAGTTCTTC.

The chain uses TRBV7-9 and TRBJ2-2, with 7 nucleotides matching TRBD1. The CDR3 extends over 15 amino acids. CDR1 is SEHNR and CDR2 is FQNEAQ in the germline V gene (reference sequence). Losses at the gene ends were 6 bases for V and 0 bases for J; bases not matched to a gene: 4. The CDR3 loop is CASRPQGANTGELFF. For the CDR3, the DNA is TGTGCCAGCAGACCGCAGGGGGCGAACACCGGGGAGCTGTTTTTT. The whole variable domain, remainder taken from reference TRBV7-9 and TRBJ2-2, is DTGVSQNPRHKITKRGQNVTFRCDPISEHNRLYWYRQTLGQGPEFLTYFQNEAQLEKSRLLSDRFSAERPKGSFSTLEIQRTEQGDSAMYLCASRPQGANTGELFFGEGSRLTVL.

This chain links TRBV20-1 with TRBJ1-2; TRBD1 might be the D (5 bases). With 2 bases removed from V and 4 bases from J, the gap between germline ends came to 14 bases. The germline CDR1 and CDR2 sequences are DFQATT and SNEGSKA (reference sequence). The CDR3 runs to 14 residues. CDR3 nucleotide sequence: TGCAGTGCTAGAAGGGTTGACAGAGGCTATGGCTACACCTTC. It specifies CSARRVDRGYGYTF.

This clonotype occurred a few times. The V and J genes are TRBV7-2 and TRBJ1-4; the match to TRBD1 covers 7 bases. Germline-derived CDR1 and CDR2 are SGHTA and FQGNSA. Unmatched junction bases numbered 5, after V lost 5 bases and J lost 2 bases. The CDR3 runs to 15 residues. This chain's CDR3 is CASSAYRGTNEKLFF. In nucleotides, the CDR3 is TGTGCCAGCAGCGCCTACAGGGGTACTAATGAAAAACTGTTTTTT.

This clonotype was detected ten times or more. This rearrangement joins TRBV29-1 to TRBJ2-7; D is uncertain. V lost 6 bases, J lost 0 bases, and 15 bases lay in between. This CDR3 has 14 amino acids. Germline CDR1 is SQVTM and CDR2 is ANQGSEA. DNA of the CDR3: TGCAGCGTAGTGGGCCCTTTGAACTCCTACGAGCAGTACTTC. Translating gives CSVVGPLNSYEQYF.

V is TRBV6-2 or TRBV6-3 and J is TRBJ1-2; D gene ambiguous. The CDR3 is made up of 15 amino acids. V dropped 6 bases and J dropped 4 bases, with 18 bases sitting between them. From germline, CDR1 is MNHEY and CDR2 SVGEGT. In DNA, the CDR3 is TGTGCCAGCAGCTTGAGTACATCCCCCGGCTATGGCTACACCTTC. Protein sequence: CASSLSTSPGYGYTF.

In this sample, this clonotype turned up many times. V and J are TRBV7-2 and TRBJ1-2; TRBD1 might be the D (6 bases). The germline CDR1 and CDR2 sequences are SGHTA and FQGNSA. The V end was cut by 6 bases, the J end by 6 bases, with 14 bases between. This CDR3 region has 13 residues. This CDR3 reads CASSRDRRNGYTF. The DNA of the CDR3 is TGTGCCAGCAGTCGTGACAGGAGAAATGGCTACACCTTC.

The genes are TRBV12-3 or TRBV12-4 and TRBJ2-7, with D perhaps TRBD1 or TRBD2 (5 bases each). The CDR3 spans 13 residues. Trimming shortened V by 6 bases and J by 3 bases, and 12 bases separated the two germline ends. For the CDR3, the DNA is TGTGCCAGCAGAAGGGACCGTGACTACGAGCAGTACTTC. Its protein is CASRRDRDYEQYF.

V gene TRBV11-2 combines with J gene TRBJ2-1, with TRBD1 as a possible D gene (5 bases). V gave up 3 bases and J gave up 7 bases, with 16 bases separating them. The CDR3 length is 15 residues. Germline lookup yields CDR1 SGHAT and CDR2 FQNNGV. The CDR3: CASSLIGLQENEQFF. CDR3 sequence (DNA): TGTGCCAGCAGCTTGATAGGTTTACAGGAGAATGAGCAGTTCTTC.

The J gene is TRBJ1-2, the V gene TRBV29-1, with TRBD1 matching over 8 bases. This CDR3 is 13 amino acids long. Germline CDR1 SQVTM, CDR2 ANQGSEA. The V segment lost 5 bases and the J segment 0 bases; nucleotides outside the gene matches: 2. CDR3 bases: TGCAGCGTTTCGGACAGGGCTAACTATGGCTACACCTTC. It specifies CSVSDRANYGYTF.

This chain links TRBV7-2 with TRBJ1-2, with a tentative D call TRBD1 (5 bases). The CDR3 has 15 residues. Germline V CDR1 and CDR2: SGHTA, FQGNSA. Between the trimmed V and J ends, which lost 5 bases and 2 bases, there was a span of 15 bases. CDR3 sequence (DNA): TGTGCCAGCAGCACCAACCAGGGAATAAACTATGGCTACACCTTC. The encoded protein is CASSTNQGINYGYTF.

This clonotype was observed a few times. The chain combines TRBV7-6 with TRBJ1-6, with a tentative D call TRBD1 (5 bases). CDR1 is SGHVS and CDR2 is FNYEAQ in the germline V gene. V lost 4 bases, J lost 10 bases, and 14 bases lay in between. The CDR3 has 14 amino acids. The DNA for the CDR3 is TGTGCCAGCAGCTCTATCGACCGGGGCTCACCCCTCCACTTT. It specifies CASSSIDRGSPLHF.

The V gene is TRBV28, the J gene TRBJ2-7; D possibly matches TRBD1 or TRBD2 (5 bases each). Trimming left V 5 bases short and J 3 bases short, with 17 bases between. The CDR3 runs 15 residues. CDR1 and CDR2 (germline): MDHEN, SYDVKM. The CDR3 reads CASSIQSRDDYEQYF. The CDR3 nucleotides read TGTGCCAGCAGTATCCAATCCCGGGACGACTACGAGCAGTACTTC.

This chain links TRBV24-1 with TRBJ2-5; the D gene could be TRBD1 or TRBD2 (5 bases each). Trimming removed 1 base from V and 4 bases from J, with 18 bases in between. CDR1 and CDR2 from the germline V gene are KGHDR and SFDVKD. CDR3 length equals 17 residues. The CDR3 bases are TGTGCCACCAGTGATTTATCCGGGGCGGTAGACCGAGAGACCCAGTACTTC. Amino acid sequence: CATSDLSGAVDRETQYF.

A few counts support this clonotype. The chain recombines TRBV6-2 or TRBV6-3 with TRBJ2-7; D not resolved. Germline CDR1 MNHEY, CDR2 SVGEGT. The CDR3 contains 13 residues. Trimming removed 8 bases at V and 1 base at J, with 12 bases between. The CDR3 reads CASRKEGSYEQYF. CDR3 nucleotides: TGTGCCAGCCGCAAGGAAGGATCCTACGAGCAGTACTTC.

In this sample, this clonotype turned up many times. This chain uses TRBV5-1 with TRBJ1-5, with D uncertain. CDR1 is SGHRS and CDR2 is YFSETQ in the germline V gene. Trimming removed 0 bases from V and 5 bases from J, with 9 bases in between. This CDR3 contains 14 residues. This CDR3 is CASSLDGSDQPQHF. The CDR3 bases are TGCGCCAGCAGCTTGGACGGGTCAGATCAGCCCCAGCATTTT. The full variable domain, its missing parts supplied by reference TRBV5-1 and TRBJ1-5, is KAGVTQTPRYLIKTRGQQVTLSCSPISGHRSVSWYQQTPGQGLQFLFEYFSETQRNKGNFPGRFSGRQFSNSRSEMNVSTLELGDSALYLCASSLDGSDQPQHFGDGTRLSIL.

This clonotype showed up just a few times. At one end, the junction sequence differs from germline, possibly due to a read error. The chain couples TRBV4-2 to TRBJ2-2; 10 bases fit TRBD2. The CDR3 covers 15 residues. Germline V CDR1 and CDR2: LGHNA, YNFKEQ. Here the CDR3 DNA reads TGTGCTAGCAGGACCGGGACTAGCGTCACCGGGGAGCTGTTTTTT. It encodes CASRTGTSVTGELFF.